The 4 T cell receptor beta chains presented below share a single source sample, sequenced in a study of shared clonotypes between healthy human individuals. TCRdb's copy holds only in-frame clones and misses some; the assay was immunoSEQ multiplex PCR. The sample yields approximately 710,000 clones, about nine tenths seen once. The sample taken for sequencing was memory CD8+ T cells from PBMCs. Documented subset: CD45RO+ cells pooled with CCR7-negative TemRA cells. The receptors were gathered from a man between 18 and 35 years old in good health. Some clones in this sample may be carry-over from other donors' samples.

Points on this clone: Other DNA sequences in this specimen translate into the identical CDR3. V gene TRBV27 combines with J gene TRBJ1-1; D gene unclear. The CDR3 loop spans 15 amino acids. The V gene's germline CDR1 is MNHEY and CDR2 SMNVEV (reference sequence). The germline V and J ends were trimmed by 0 bases and 0 bases, with 8 bases remaining between them. CDR3 loop: CASSLSPGLNTEAFF. CDR3 nucleotide sequence: TGTGCCAGCAGTTTATCCCCGGGGTTGAACACTGAAGCTTTCTTT.

The genes are TRBV5-1 and TRBJ1-1; D is unclear. The germline V gene encodes CDR1 SGHRS and CDR2 YFSETQ. V was clipped by 0 bases and J by 0 bases, with 6 bases between them. CDR3 length: 14 amino acids. This CDR3 is CASSLVGMNTEAFF. CDR3 sequence (DNA): TGCGCCAGCAGCTTGGTGGGGATGAACACTGAAGCTTTCTTT. The whole variable domain, remainder taken from reference TRBV5-1 and TRBJ1-1, is KAGVTQTPRYLIKTRGQQVTLSCSPISGHRSVSWYQQTPGQGLQFLFEYFSETQRNKGNFPGRFSGRQFSNSRSEMNVSTLELGDSALYLCASSLVGMNTEAFFGQGTRLTVV.

This clone appeared many times. The chain is built from TRBV7-9 and TRBJ1-2; the D gene is possibly TRBD1 (6 bases). This CDR3 has 14 amino acids. Germline assignment: CDR1 SEHNR and CDR2 FQNEAQ (reference sequence). V was shortened by 5 bases and J by 4 bases, with 14 bases between the two germline ends. CDR3 nucleotides: TGTGCCAGCAGCCCACTAGGGGGGTTCTATGGCTACACCTTC. Translation gives CASSPLGGFYGYTF.

The chain links TRBV4-2 to TRBJ1-2; no clear D. Germline CDR1 reads LGHNA; CDR2 reads YNFKEQ. V shed 4 bases and J shed 3 bases, with 9 bases lying between them. The CDR3 totals 13 residues. This CDR3 reads CASSPPRDYGYTF. In DNA, the CDR3 is TGTGCCAGCAGCCCACCAAGGGACTATGGCTACACCTTC.